The 7 T cell receptor beta chains below all came from one sample that was sequenced in a study of cytomegalovirus exposure and HLA in healthy donors. TCRdb keeps only in-frame clones here, not all; method: immunoSEQ multiplex PCR. The repertoire holds 250,000 to 300,000 clones, with about 90% as singletons. Sequencing was carried out using PBMCs. The source is a woman in her late teens or twenties in good health and CMV-seronegative.

This clone was observed once. The chain recombines TRBV7-3 with TRBJ1-2; TRBD1 aligns across 8 bases. V gave up 5 bases and J gave up 6 bases; unmatched junction bases: 8. Per the germline V gene, CDR1 is SGHTA and CDR2 is FQGTGA. The CDR3 has 14 amino acids. The CDR3 DNA is TGTGCCAGCAGCCTGTCCGGACAGGGTGATGGCTACACCTTC. This gives the protein CASSLSGQGDGYTF. The whole variable domain, filled in from reference TRBV7-3 and TRBJ1-2, reads GAGVSQTPSNKVTEKGKYVELRCDPISGHTALYWYRQSLGQGPEFLIYFQGTGAADDSGLPNDRFFAVRPEGSVSTLKIQRTERGDSAVYLCASSLSGQGDGYTFGSGTRLTVV.

The rearrangement joins TRBV6-5 to TRBJ1-1, with 7 bases identical to TRBD1. Germline assignment: CDR1 MNHEY and CDR2 SVGAGI. The CDR3 has 13 residues. V was clipped by 7 bases and J by 8 bases; unmatched bases: 10. CDR3 in amino acids: CASTPGTADEAFF. CDR3 coding DNA: TGTGCCAGCACCCCGGGGACAGCAGACGAAGCTTTCTTT.

V is TRBV30 and J is TRBJ1-5; unclear D gene. Trimming stripped 0 bases from V and 6 bases from J, with 18 bases between. CDR1 and CDR2 from the germline V gene are GTSNPN and SVGIG (reference sequence). The CDR3 loop spans 16 amino acids. The CDR3 here is CAWSVEDARVGQPQHF. The CDR3 DNA sequence: TGTGCCTGGAGTGTTGAGGACGCGCGGGTCGGTCAGCCCCAGCATTTT. Full variable domain (remainder filled in from reference TRBV30 and TRBJ1-5): SQTIHQWPATLVQPVGSPLSLECTVEGTSNPNLYWYRQAAGRGLQLLFYSVGIGQISSEVPQNLSASRPQDRQFILSSKKLLLSDSGFYLCAWSVEDARVGQPQHFGDGTRLSIL.

This clone appeared once. The rearrangement links TRBV9 to TRBJ2-1, with TRBD2 identical over 11 bases. Germline values: CDR1 SGDLS, CDR2 YYNGEE. CDR3 length: 15 amino acids. V shed 4 bases, J shed 7 bases, and the junction held 7 bases outside the gene matches. The CDR3 DNA reads TGTGCCAGCAGCTCAACTAGCGGGGGATTTAATGAGCAGTTCTTC. Translation gives CASSSTSGGFNEQFF.

This chain links TRBV7-9 with TRBJ2-3, with a tentative D call TRBD2 (6 bases). CDR1 is SEHNR and CDR2 is FQNEAQ in the germline V gene (reference sequence). Trimming pared 5 bases from V and 1 base from J, leaving 16 bases between. CDR3 size: 16 residues. In DNA, the CDR3 is TGTGCCAGCAGCCCTAGGGGAGGTGAACGCACAGATACGCAGTATTTT. It translates to CASSPRGGERTDTQYF.

The chain employs TRBV9 and TRBJ1-4; 9 nucleotides align to TRBD1. Unmatched junction bases numbered 7, after V lost 4 bases and J lost 6 bases. Germline-derived CDR1 and CDR2 are SGDLS and YYNGEE. The CDR3 runs 15 residues. The CDR3 spells CASSSRTGEDEKLFF. Here the CDR3 DNA reads TGTGCCAGCAGCTCCCGGACAGGGGAGGATGAAAAACTGTTTTTT.

The gene calls are TRBV27 and TRBJ1-2, with a possible D match to TRBD1 (6 bases). Trimming shortened V by 4 bases and J by 8 bases, and 8 bases separated the two germline ends. There are 11 residues in the CDR3. CDR1 and CDR2 (germline): MNHEY, SMNVEV (reference sequence). The CDR3 spells CASSSGEGYTF. In nucleotides, the CDR3 is TGTGCCAGCAGTTCAGGGGAAGGCTACACCTTC.